Below are 10 T cell receptor beta chains sequenced from a single sample in a study of CD8 T cells in ankylosing spondylitis. From the 5' RACE reads, TCRdb called clonotypes with MiXCR, one entry per CDR3 protein. The sample has some 120,000 distinct CDR3 sequences, 7% seen once. Sequenced material: blood, either unsorted or a sorted T cell fraction (not recorded which). These receptors originate from a male donor with ankylosing spondylitis or in good health (not recorded which).

The gene calls are TRBV5-1 and TRBJ1-2, with D maybe TRBD1 (5 bases). Trimming shortened V by 0 bases and J by 5 bases, and 20 bases separated the two germline ends. CDR3 length: 17 amino acids. Germline loops: CDR1 SGHRS, CDR2 YFSETQ. CDR3 nucleotide sequence: TGCGCCAGCAGCTTGGCCAACACCGCAGGGAGATATTATGGCTACACCTTC. It codes for CASSLANTAGRYYGYTF.

This clonotype came up many times. V is TRBV7-3 and J is TRBJ2-2; D gene uncertain. Trimming removed 5 bases from V and 3 bases from J, with 13 bases in between. In germline, CDR1 is SGHTA, CDR2 FQGTGA. The CDR3 is 15 residues long. The CDR3 region is CASSVTHSDTGELFF. CDR3 in DNA: TGTGCCAGCAGCGTCACTCACAGTGACACCGGGGAGCTGTTTTTT. Together with reference TRBV7-3 and TRBJ2-2, the CDR3 gives the full variable domain: GAGVSQTPSNKVTEKGKYVELRCDPISGHTALYWYRQSLGQGPEFLIYFQGTGAADDSGLPNDRFFAVRPEGSVSTLKIQRTERGDSAVYLCASSVTHSDTGELFFGEGSRLTVL.

This clonotype was observed at least ten times. The chain uses TRBV12-3 or TRBV12-4 and TRBJ2-3; D is perhaps TRBD2 (5 bases). This CDR3 spans 14 amino acids. The V end was cut by 3 bases, the J end by 0 bases, with 7 bases between. In nucleotides, the CDR3 is TGTGCCAGCAGTTTGTGGACTAGCACAGATACGCAGTATTTT. This translates into CASSLWTSTDTQYF.

The table lists this clonotype with many counts. The V and J genes are TRBV29-1 and TRBJ1-1; D not resolved. CDR1 and CDR2 (germline): SQVTM, ANQGSEA. This CDR3 is 12 amino acids long. V lost 3 bases and J lost 8, with 13 bases in between. For the CDR3, the DNA is TGCAGCGTTGATGGCCGGGCGCTCGAAGCTTTCTTT. Its protein product is CSVDGRALEAFF.

There are a few counts of this clonotype. This chain uses TRBV20-1 with TRBJ1-2; D gene ambiguous. The CDR3 sequence is 15 residues long. V was trimmed by 4 bases and J by 4 bases, leaving 19 bases between them. CDR1 is DFQATT, CDR2 SNEGSKA, per germline (reference sequence). The CDR3 DNA sequence: TGCAGTGCTAAAGACCGGGGTCAATCTTTCTATGGCTACACCTTC. As protein: CSAKDRGQSFYGYTF.

This clonotype was counted ten times or more. The chain has TRBV6-2 or TRBV6-3 and TRBJ2-2; TRBD2 matches 7 bases. Trimming removed 6 bases from V and 6 bases from J; junction bases left unmatched: 7. CDR3 length: 14 residues. Germline-derived CDR1 and CDR2 are MNHEY and SVGEGT. Written as DNA, the CDR3 is TGTGCCAGCAGCTATCGACTAGCAGCCGGGGAGCTGTTTTTT. Its protein is CASSYRLAAGELFF.

The sample holds many counts of this clonotype. The chain joins TRBV5-5 to TRBJ2-3; TRBD1 matches at 7 bases. J was trimmed by 7 bases and V by 5 bases; bases with no gene match: 10. The germline V gene encodes CDR1 SGHKS and CDR2 YYEKEE (reference sequence). The CDR3 is 14 residues long. This CDR3 is CASRYFRDSYTQYF. CDR3 nucleotide sequence: TGTGCCAGCAGATATTTCCGGGACAGCTATACGCAGTATTTT.

This clonotype has ten or more counts. This chain connects TRBV20-1 to TRBJ2-5; D ambiguous. Germline V gene sequence: CDR1 DFQATT, CDR2 SNEGSKA (reference sequence). Trimming left V 3 bases short and J 5 bases short, with 13 bases between. The CDR3 is 13 amino acids. CDR3 sequence: CSARLGVRETQYF. The CDR3 region has the DNA TGCAGTGCTAGGCTCGGCGTCCGGGAGACCCAGTACTTC.

This clonotype was observed a handful of times. The chain joins TRBV4-2 to TRBJ1-5; a weak D match, TRBD1 (6 bases). CDR1 is LGHNA, CDR2 YNFKEQ, per germline. V gave up 0 bases and J gave up 5 bases, with 11 bases separating them. The CDR3 sequence is 15 residues long. In DNA, the CDR3 is TGTGCCAGCAGCCAAGAGGGGGCCGGTGATCAGCCCCAGCATTTT. It translates to CASSQEGAGDQPQHF.

In its sample, this clonotype was seen many times. V and J are TRBV5-1 and TRBJ2-2, with 11 nucleotides matching TRBD2. Germline V lookup: CDR1 SGHRS, CDR2 YFSETQ. The CDR3 extends over 15 amino acids. V shed 5 bases and J 6 bases; nucleotides not matched to a gene: 6. The chain's CDR3 is CASRQTSGSPGELFF. The CDR3 DNA reads TGCGCCAGCAGACAAACTAGCGGGAGCCCCGGGGAGCTGTTTTTT.